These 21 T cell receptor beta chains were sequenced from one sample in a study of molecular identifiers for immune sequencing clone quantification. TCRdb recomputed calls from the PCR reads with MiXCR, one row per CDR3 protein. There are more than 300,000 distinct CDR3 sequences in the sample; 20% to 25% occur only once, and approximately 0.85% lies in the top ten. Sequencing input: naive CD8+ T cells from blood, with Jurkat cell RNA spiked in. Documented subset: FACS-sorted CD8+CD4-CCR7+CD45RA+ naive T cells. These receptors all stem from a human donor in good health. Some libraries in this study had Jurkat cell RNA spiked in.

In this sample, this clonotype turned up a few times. CDR3 nucleotide sequence: TGTGCCAGCAGTAGAGCAATAGCCAAAAACATTCAGTACTTC. Protein sequence: CASSRAIAKNIQYF. The rearrangement links TRBV12-3 or TRBV12-4 to TRBJ2-4; D unresolved. The V gene lost 5 bases and the J gene lost 0 bases, with 8 bases spanning the gap. The CDR3 loop spans 14 amino acids.

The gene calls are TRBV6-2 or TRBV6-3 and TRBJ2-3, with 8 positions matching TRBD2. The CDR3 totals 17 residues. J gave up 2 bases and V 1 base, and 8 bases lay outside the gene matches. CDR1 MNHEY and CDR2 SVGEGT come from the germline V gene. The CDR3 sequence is CASSYLIAGTNTDTQYF. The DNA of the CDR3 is TGTGCCAGCAGTTACTTGATAGCGGGGACCAACACAGATACGCAGTATTTT.

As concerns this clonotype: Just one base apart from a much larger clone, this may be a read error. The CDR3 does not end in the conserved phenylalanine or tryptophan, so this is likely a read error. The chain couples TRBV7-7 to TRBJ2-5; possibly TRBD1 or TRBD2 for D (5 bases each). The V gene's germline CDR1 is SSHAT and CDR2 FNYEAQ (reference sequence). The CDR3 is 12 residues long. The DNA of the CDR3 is TGTGCTAGCCAAGGGGACGGAGGGACCCAGTACGTC. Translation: CASQGDGGTQYV.

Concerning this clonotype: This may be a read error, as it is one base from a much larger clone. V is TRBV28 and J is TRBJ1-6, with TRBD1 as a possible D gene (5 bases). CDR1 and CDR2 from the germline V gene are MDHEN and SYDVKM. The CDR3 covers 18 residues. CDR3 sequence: CAGSLSVGAFSYNSPLHF. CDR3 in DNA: TGTGCCGGCAGTTTATCGGTTGGGGCTTTCTCCTATAATTCACCCCTCCACTTT.

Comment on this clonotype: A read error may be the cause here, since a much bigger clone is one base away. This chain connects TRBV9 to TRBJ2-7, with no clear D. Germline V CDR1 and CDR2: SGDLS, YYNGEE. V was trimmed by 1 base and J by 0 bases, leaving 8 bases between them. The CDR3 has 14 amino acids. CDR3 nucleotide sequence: TGTGCCAGCAGCGTAACCGAGGCCTCCTACGAGCAGTACTTC. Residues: CASSVTEASYEQYF.

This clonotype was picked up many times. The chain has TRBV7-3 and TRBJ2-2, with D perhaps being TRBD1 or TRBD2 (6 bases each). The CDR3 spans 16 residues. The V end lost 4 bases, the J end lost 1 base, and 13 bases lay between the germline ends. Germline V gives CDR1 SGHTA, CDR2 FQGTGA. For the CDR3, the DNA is TGTGCCAGCAGCTGGGGGGCGGCCAGGAACACCGGGGAGCTGTTTTTT. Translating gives CASSWGAARNTGELFF.

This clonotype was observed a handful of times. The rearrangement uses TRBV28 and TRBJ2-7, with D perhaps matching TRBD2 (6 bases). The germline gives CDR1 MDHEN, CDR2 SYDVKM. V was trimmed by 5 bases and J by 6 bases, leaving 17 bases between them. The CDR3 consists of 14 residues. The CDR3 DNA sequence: TGTGCCAGCAGTCGATCGGAGGGCCCAGGCGAGCAGTACTTC. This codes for CASSRSEGPGEQYF.

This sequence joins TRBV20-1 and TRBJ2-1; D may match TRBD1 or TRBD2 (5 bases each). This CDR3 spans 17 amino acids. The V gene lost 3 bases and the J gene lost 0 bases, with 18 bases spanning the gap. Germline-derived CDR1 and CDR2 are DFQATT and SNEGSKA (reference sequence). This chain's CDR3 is CSARGEWGSLSYNEQFF. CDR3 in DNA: TGCAGTGCTAGGGGAGAATGGGGGTCGCTCTCCTACAATGAGCAGTTCTTC.

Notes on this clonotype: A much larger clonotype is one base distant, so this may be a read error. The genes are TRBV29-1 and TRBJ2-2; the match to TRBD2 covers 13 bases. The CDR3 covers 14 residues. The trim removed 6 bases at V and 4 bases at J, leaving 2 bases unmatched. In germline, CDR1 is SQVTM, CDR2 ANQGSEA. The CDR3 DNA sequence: TGCAGCGTCCGGACTAGCGGGAGCACCGGGGAGCTGTTTTTT. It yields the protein CSVRTSGSTGELFF.

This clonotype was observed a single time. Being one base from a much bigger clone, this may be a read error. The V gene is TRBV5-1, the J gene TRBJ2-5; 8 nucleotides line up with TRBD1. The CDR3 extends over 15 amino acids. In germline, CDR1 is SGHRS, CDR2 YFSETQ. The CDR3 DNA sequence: TGCGCCAGCAGCTTGAGGACAGGGAGCCAAGGGACCCAGTACTTC. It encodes CASSLRTGSQGTQYF.

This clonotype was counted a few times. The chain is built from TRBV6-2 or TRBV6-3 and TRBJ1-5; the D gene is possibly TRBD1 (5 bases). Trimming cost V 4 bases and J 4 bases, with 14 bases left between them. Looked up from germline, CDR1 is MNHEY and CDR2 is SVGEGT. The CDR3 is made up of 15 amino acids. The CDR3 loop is CASSSQGVKNQPQHF. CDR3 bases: TGTGCCAGCAGTTCCCAAGGGGTTAAGAATCAGCCCCAGCATTTT.

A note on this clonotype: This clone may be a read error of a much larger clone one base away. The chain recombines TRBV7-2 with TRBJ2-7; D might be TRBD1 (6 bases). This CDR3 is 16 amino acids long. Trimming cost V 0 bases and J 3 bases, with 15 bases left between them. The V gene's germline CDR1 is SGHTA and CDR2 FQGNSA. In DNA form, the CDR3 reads TGTGCCAGCAGCTTAGCCCCAGGACAGCTTTACTACGAGCAGTACTTC. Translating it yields CASSLAPGQLYYEQYF. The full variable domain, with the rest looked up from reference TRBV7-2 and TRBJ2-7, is GAGVSQSPSNKVTEKGKDVELRCDPISGHTALYWYRQSLGQGLEFLIYFQGNSAPDKSGLPSDRFSAERTGGSVSTLTIQRTQQEDSAVYLCASSLAPGQLYYEQYFGPGTRLTVT.

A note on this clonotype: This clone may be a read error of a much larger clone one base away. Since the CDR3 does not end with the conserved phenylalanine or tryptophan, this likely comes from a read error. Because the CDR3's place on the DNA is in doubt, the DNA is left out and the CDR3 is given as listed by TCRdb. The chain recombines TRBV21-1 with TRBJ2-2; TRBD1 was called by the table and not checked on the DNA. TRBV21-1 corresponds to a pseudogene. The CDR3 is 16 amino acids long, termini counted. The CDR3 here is CASSRAARVLTGELFS.

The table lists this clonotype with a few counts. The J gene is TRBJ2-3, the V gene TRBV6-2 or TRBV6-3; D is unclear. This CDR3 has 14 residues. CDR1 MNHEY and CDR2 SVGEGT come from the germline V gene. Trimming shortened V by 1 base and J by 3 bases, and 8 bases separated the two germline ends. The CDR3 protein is CASSYLGVTDTQYF. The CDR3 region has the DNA TGTGCCAGCAGTTACTTGGGTGTGACAGATACGCAGTATTTT.

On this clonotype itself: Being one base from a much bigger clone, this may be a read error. The DNA for the CDR3 is TGTGCCAGCATTGAAATGAACACCGGGGAGCTGTTTTTT. Encoded protein: CASIEMNTGELFF. The chain recombines TRBV6-8 with TRBJ2-2; no reliable D call. V was cut by 7 bases and J by 1 base, with 7 bases left in between. This CDR3 has 13 residues. The germline V gene encodes CDR1 MNHGY and CDR2 SAAAGT.

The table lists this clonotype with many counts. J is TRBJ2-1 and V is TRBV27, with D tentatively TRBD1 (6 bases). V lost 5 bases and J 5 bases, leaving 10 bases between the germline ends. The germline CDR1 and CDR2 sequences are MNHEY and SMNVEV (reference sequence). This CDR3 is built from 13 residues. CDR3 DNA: TGTGCCAGCAGTCCCGGGACAAACAATGAGCAGTTCTTC. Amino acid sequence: CASSPGTNNEQFF.

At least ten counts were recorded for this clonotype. This CDR3 is CASSFRGRVAGASHEQYF. The CDR3 DNA reads TGTGCCAGCAGTTTCAGGGGGCGGGTAGCGGGTGCGTCCCACGAGCAGTACTTC. The chain joins TRBV28 to TRBJ2-7; D perhaps matches TRBD1 (8 bases). V lost 3 bases, J lost 5 bases, and 26 bases lay in between. The CDR3 extends over 18 amino acids. Per germline, CDR1 MDHEN and CDR2 SYDVKM. Complete variable domain (other parts from reference TRBV28 and TRBJ2-7): DVKVTQSSRYLVKRTGEKVFLECVQDMDHENMFWYRQDPGLGLRLIYFSYDVKMKEKGDIPEGYSVSREKKERFSLILESASTNQTSMYLCASSFRGRVAGASHEQYFGPGTRLTVT.

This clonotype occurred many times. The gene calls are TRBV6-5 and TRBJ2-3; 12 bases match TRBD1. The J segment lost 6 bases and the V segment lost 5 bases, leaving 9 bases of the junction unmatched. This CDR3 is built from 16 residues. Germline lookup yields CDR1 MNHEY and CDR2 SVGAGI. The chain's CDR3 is CASSTGQGAPPDTQYF. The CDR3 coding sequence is TGTGCCAGCAGTACGGGACAGGGGGCACCTCCGGATACGCAGTATTTT.

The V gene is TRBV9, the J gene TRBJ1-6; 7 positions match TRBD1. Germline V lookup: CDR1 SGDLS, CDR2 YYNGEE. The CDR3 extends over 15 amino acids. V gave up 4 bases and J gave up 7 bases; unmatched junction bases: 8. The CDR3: CASSPRQGGNSPLHF. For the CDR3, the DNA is TGTGCCAGCAGCCCCCGACAGGGAGGCAATTCACCCCTCCACTTT.

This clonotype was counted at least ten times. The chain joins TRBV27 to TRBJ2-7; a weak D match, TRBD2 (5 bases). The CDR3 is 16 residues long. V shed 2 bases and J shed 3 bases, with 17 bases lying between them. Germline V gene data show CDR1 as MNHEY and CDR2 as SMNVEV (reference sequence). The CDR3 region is CASSLMGPSGSYEQYF. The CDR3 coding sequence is TGTGCCAGCAGTTTAATGGGCCCCTCGGGAAGCTACGAGCAGTACTTC.

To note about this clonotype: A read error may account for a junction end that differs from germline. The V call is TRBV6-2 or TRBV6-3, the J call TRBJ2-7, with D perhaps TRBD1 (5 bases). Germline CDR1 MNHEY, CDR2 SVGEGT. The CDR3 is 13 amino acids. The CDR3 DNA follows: TGTGCCAGCAGTTTTCAGGGTACCTACGAGCGGTACTTC. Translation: CASSFQGTYERYF.